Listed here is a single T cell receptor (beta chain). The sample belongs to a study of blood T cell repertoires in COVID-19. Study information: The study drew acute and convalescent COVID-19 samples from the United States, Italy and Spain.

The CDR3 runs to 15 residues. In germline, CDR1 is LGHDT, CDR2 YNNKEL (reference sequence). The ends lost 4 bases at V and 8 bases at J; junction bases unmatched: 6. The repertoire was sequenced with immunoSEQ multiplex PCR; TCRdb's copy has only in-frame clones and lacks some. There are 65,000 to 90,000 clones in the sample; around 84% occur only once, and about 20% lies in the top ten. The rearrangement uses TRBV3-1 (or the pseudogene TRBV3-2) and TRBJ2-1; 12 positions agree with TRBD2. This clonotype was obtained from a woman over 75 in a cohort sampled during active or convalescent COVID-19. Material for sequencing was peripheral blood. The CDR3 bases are TGTGCCAGCAGCCTCACTAGCGGGAGGTTTGATGAGCAGTTCTTC. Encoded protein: CASSLTSGRFDEQFF.